This is a list of T cell receptor beta chains from one sample in a study of cytomegalovirus exposure and HLA in healthy donors. The assay was immunoSEQ multiplex PCR, and TCRdb's table has in-frame clones only and misses some. The sample lists roughly 160,000 clones, 60% to 80% occurring once. The sequencing input was PBMCs. The receptors come from a man over 45 in good health and CMV-seropositive. Both conserved end residues are part of each CDR3. A D gene is named only where the DNA matches it firmly. The size of a clone is reported for some rows only, either as once, few or many, or as a class for expanded clones.

j_gene,d_gene,abundance,v_gene,CDR3nt,CDR3aa
TRBJ2-3,.,.,TRBV7-9,TGTGCCAGCAGCCCTAGCCGGGGAGTACGCACAGATACGCAGTATTTT,CASSPSRGVRTDTQYF
TRBJ2-5,TRBD2,.,TRBV5-6,TGTGCCAGCAGACTTGGACTAGCGGGGGCAGAGACCCAGTACTTC,CASRLGLAGAETQYF
TRBJ1-6,.,few,TRBV11-3,TGTGCCAGCAGCCGTGACAGGTATTCACCCCTCCACTTT,CASSRDRYSPLHF
TRBJ1-5,.,.,TRBV19,TGTGCCAGTAGGACGACAGGAAGTATGGTCCAGCCCCAGCATTTT,CASRTTGSMVQPQHF
TRBJ2-2,.,.,TRBV27,TGTGCCAGCAGTCCGACTCCCGCGGGCGGGGAGCTGTTTTTT,CASSPTPAGGELFF
TRBJ1-5,.,.,TRBV28,TGTGCCAGCAGTTTAACCCAGACCGGGTCCAAGCCCCAGCATTTT,CASSLTQTGSKPQHF
TRBJ2-6,.,few,TRBV2,TGTGCCAGCAGCCTTCTGGAGGGGAGCTCTGGGGCCAACGTCCTGACTTTC,CASSLLEGSSGANVLTF
TRBJ2-5,TRBD2,.,TRBV2,TGTGCCAGCAGTGTTATAGCCGGCGGCGGGGGGCCGCTATTACAAGAGACCCAGTACTTC,CASSVIAGGGGPLLQETQYF
TRBJ2-7,TRBD1,.,TRBV10-3,TGTGCCGTCATGGGGGCCGGGACAGGGGCCTACGAGCAGTACTTC,CAVMGAGTGAYEQYF
TRBJ1-4,.,few,TRBV5-1,TGCGCCAGCAGCTTGGGGGCCTCCGGGGGAAATGAAAAACTGTTTTTT,CASSLGASGGNEKLFF
TRBJ1-6,.,.,TRBV10-3,TGTGCCATCAGTGAGCCGTCGGAGGGGCGGACACCCCTCCACTTT,CAISEPSEGRTPLHF
TRBJ1-4,TRBD1,.,TRBV7-9,TGTGCCAGCAGCATCGGACAGGGGGCGGAGACTAATGAAAAACTGTTTTTT,CASSIGQGAETNEKLFF
TRBJ2-1,TRBD2,.,TRBV5-1,TGCGCCAGCAGCCAAGCGGGGGGGCCATATGAGCAGTTCTTC,CASSQAGGPYEQFF
TRBJ1-5,.,.,TRBV28,TGTGCCAGCAGTTTATTAATCCCCTACAGGGTTCAGCCCCAGCATTTT,CASSLLIPYRVQPQHF
TRBJ2-3,TRBD1,.,TRBV5-1,TGCGCCAGCAGCTGGGGACAGGGAATAACTAGCACAGATACGCAGTATTTT,CASSWGQGITSTDTQYF
TRBJ1-5,.,.,TRBV6-1,TGTGCCAGCAGTGAAAACAACTATAGCAATCAGCCCCAGCATTTT,CASSENNYSNQPQHF
TRBJ2-7,TRBD1,once,TRBV19,TGTGCCAGTAGTATCCCTAAGGGGGCTACCTACGAGCAGTACTTC,CASSIPKGATYEQYF
TRBJ2-1,TRBD1,.,TRBV7-6,TGTGCCAGCAGCACCCCTAGCCCCCGGACAGGGGGCTTAAAGAGGTATGAGCAGTTCTTC,CASSTPSPRTGGLKRYEQFF
TRBJ2-4,TRBD2,once,TRBV19,TGTGCCAGTAGATCACTAGGGGAGGGAAACATTCAGTACTTC,CASRSLGEGNIQYF
TRBJ1-2,TRBD1,few,TRBV18,TGTGCCAGCTCACCGGGACAGGGGCCAAACTATGGCTACACCTTC,CASSPGQGPNYGYTF
TRBJ2-3,TRBD2,once,TRBV5-6,TGTGCCAGCAGCTCACTAGCGGGGGTGGGCACAGATACGCAGTATTTT,CASSSLAGVGTDTQYF
TRBJ2-3,TRBD2,.,TRBV6-1,TGTGCCAGCAGTGTCCGGACTAGCGGGGGTCTCTCAGATACGCAGTATTTT,CASSVRTSGGLSDTQYF
TRBJ2-5,.,.,TRBV29-1,TGCAGCGTTGTCACTTCGGGAGAGACCCAGTACTTC,CSVVTSGETQYF
TRBJ1-3,.,.,TRBV4-3,TGCGCCAGCAGCCCCACCGAGTCTTCTGGAAACACCATATATTTT,CASSPTESSGNTIYF
TRBJ1-6,TRBD1,.,TRBV9,TGTGCCAGCAGCGAGGGACAGTATAATTCACCCCTCCACTTT,CASSEGQYNSPLHF
TRBJ1-1,TRBD1,.,TRBV6-5,TGTGCCAGCAGTTATTCAAGAACAGGGGCCACTGAAGCTTTCTTT,CASSYSRTGATEAFF
TRBJ2-7,TRBD2,.,TRBV9,TGTGCCAGCAGCGTAGGGGGACCGGGGGGGGCCTACGAGCAGTACTTC,CASSVGGPGGAYEQYF
TRBJ2-5,TRBD2,.,TRBV10-1,TGCGCCAGCAGTGGGACTAGTCGGGAGACCCAGTACTTC,CASSGTSRETQYF
TRBJ2-1,.,.,TRBV10-2,TGCGCCAGCAGTGAGTCCGGAGGATACAATGAGCAGTTCTTC,CASSESGGYNEQFF
TRBJ2-1,.,.,TRBV7-7,TGTGCTAGCAGCCCGACAGCGAGCTCCTACAATGAGCAGTTCTTC,CASSPTASSYNEQFF
TRBJ2-3,TRBD2,once,TRBV14,TGTGCCAGCAGCCAAAGGCGAGCGGGGGGCTTCACAGATACGCAGTATTTT,CASSQRRAGGFTDTQYF
TRBJ1-5,.,.,TRBV28,TGTGCCAGCAGTTTATCCCGGGATGTTGGTAATAGCAATCAGCCCCAGCATTTT,CASSLSRDVGNSNQPQHF
TRBJ2-5,.,once,TRBV5-4,TGTGCCAGCAGTGACAGGCAAGAGACCCAGTACTTC,CASSDRQETQYF
TRBJ2-3,TRBD1,.,TRBV14,TGTGCCAGCAGCCAACACCGGGTCGATTGGACAGGGCAGACAGATACGCAGTATTTT,CASSQHRVDWTGQTDTQYF
TRBJ1-4,.,once,TRBV7-2,TGTGCCAGCAGCCAAAGCGGGGGTCGGGAAAAACTGTTTTTT,CASSQSGGREKLFF
TRBJ1-2,TRBD1,.,TRBV13,TGTGCCAGCAGCTCGCGACAGGGGACGAGCTATGGCTACACCTTC,CASSSRQGTSYGYTF
TRBJ1-4,.,.,TRBV30,TGTGCCTGGAGCCGCACCGGGCAGGGTGAAAAACTGTTTTTT,CAWSRTGQGEKLFF
TRBJ2-7,.,.,TRBV5-6,TGTGCCAGCACACAGGGAATGCTGTACGAGCAGTACTTC,CASTQGMLYEQYF
TRBJ1-1,.,.,TRBV27,TGTGCCAGCAGTCAGGGGTTCCTGAACACTGAAGCTTTCTTT,CASSQGFLNTEAFF
TRBJ2-7,.,.,TRBV6-5,TGTGCCAGCAGTTACGGGCTATCCTACGAGCAGTACTTC,CASSYGLSYEQYF
TRBJ2-1,.,.,TRBV6-1,TGTGCCAGCAGTGAAGTAGGAGGGGGCCGCAATGAGCAGTTCTTC,CASSEVGGGRNEQFF
TRBJ2-3,TRBD2,.,TRBV2,TGTGCCAGCACCGTAATACCGACTAGCGGGGGGGCCGAAATAGTGCAGTATTTT,CASTVIPTSGGAEIVQYF
TRBJ1-4,TRBD1,.,TRBV7-3,TGTGCCAGCAGCAACCTGTATCGGACAGGCCGAAGGAGGATTAATGAAAAACTGTTTTTT,CASSNLYRTGRRRINEKLFF
TRBJ1-5,.,.,TRBV27,TGTGCCAGCAGTTTAAGGGGGGGGCCCCAGCATTTT,CASSLRGGPQHF
TRBJ2-3,TRBD1,.,TRBV2,TGTGCCAGCAGGGGACCTTCGGGACAGCCTACCCATCCTAGCACAGATACGCAGTATTTT,CASRGPSGQPTHPSTDTQYF
TRBJ2-1,.,.,TRBV5-1,TGCGCCAGCAGTTTTAGCCCAACGTACAATGAGCAGTTCTTC,CASSFSPTYNEQFF
TRBJ1-2,.,.,TRBV4-3,TGCGCCAGCAGCCAGAGGGACTATGGCTACACCTTC,CASSQRDYGYTF
TRBJ2-5,.,.,TRBV7-7,TGTGCCAGCAGCCCCGGGTGGGAGCATCCGCAAGAGACCCAGTACTTC,CASSPGWEHPQETQYF
TRBJ1-3,TRBD1,.,TRBV30,TGTGCCTGGAGTGCCGGGACAGGGCTATTCTCTGGAAACACCATATATTTT,CAWSAGTGLFSGNTIYF
TRBJ1-2,.,once,TRBV28,TGTGCCACCCAACTCGTCGAATATGGCTACACCTTC,CATQLVEYGYTF
TRBJ1-2,.,.,TRBV15,TGTGCCACCAGCAGGGAGCGGTATGGCTACACCTTC,CATSRERYGYTF
TRBJ2-3,TRBD2,.,TRBV4-2,TGTGCCAGCAGCCAAGATGCGGGTGGGGCGGGGGGCGGAGATACGCAGTATTTT,CASSQDAGGAGGGDTQYF
TRBJ1-1,.,.,TRBV28,TGTGCCAGCAGTTTATCGCGCGGGGCCGCTTTCTTT,CASSLSRGAAFF
TRBJ2-1,TRBD2,.,TRBV5-6,TGTGCCAGCACCCGGAGGGCGGGGGGGATCTACAATGAGCAGTTCTTC,CASTRRAGGIYNEQFF